Presented here are 16 T cell receptor beta chains from one specimen sequenced in a study of blood T cell repertoires in COVID-19. The data were produced by immunoSEQ multiplex PCR, yet TCRdb's version contains in-frame clones alone and is incomplete. This sample has 200,000 to 250,000 clones, with 80% to 90% found just once. Material for sequencing was PBMCs or T cells enriched from blood (not recorded which). Every receptor here comes from a man between 45 and 60 years old who had been exposed to COVID-19.

This clone was seen only once. V and J are TRBV6-5 and TRBJ1-2; 11 nucleotides match TRBD1. This CDR3 is 14 amino acids long. The V gene end was trimmed by 4 bases and the J gene end by 4 bases; junction bases not matched to a gene: 2. Germline lookup yields CDR1 MNHEY and CDR2 SVGAGI. In DNA form, the CDR3 reads TGTGCCAGCAGTTGGGACAGGGGGTCCTATGGCTACACCTTC. This gives the protein CASSWDRGSYGYTF.

This clone was counted once. The CDR3 is CASSPIQGVNTEAFF. Here the CDR3 DNA reads TGTGCCAGCAGCCCGATACAGGGAGTGAACACTGAAGCTTTCTTT. The chain combines TRBV5-5 with TRBJ1-1; weak D call: TRBD1 (6 bases). This CDR3 has 15 residues. V lost 4 bases to trimming and J lost 0 bases, with 13 bases between them. Germline-derived CDR1 and CDR2 are SGHKS and YYEKEE (reference sequence).

The chain joins TRBV19 to TRBJ2-7; TRBD1 is a possible D gene (6 bases). Trimming took off 3 bases at V and 2 bases at J, with 14 bases between the two ends. CDR1 LNHDA and CDR2 SQIVND come from the germline V gene (reference sequence). The CDR3 is made up of 15 amino acids. The CDR3 bases are TGTGCCAGTAGTATGATTCGACAGGATCCCTACGAGCAGTACGTC. It encodes CASSMIRQDPYEQYV.

V gene TRBV2 combines with J gene TRBJ1-3; D may be TRBD1 (5 bases). The CDR3 has 11 amino acids. Germline-derived CDR1 and CDR2 are SNHLY and FYNNEI. V gave up 9 bases and J gave up 7 bases, with 10 bases separating them. In DNA form, the CDR3 reads TGTGCCAGGGGACTGGGGAACACCATATATTTT. Translating gives CARGLGNTIYF.

The chain combines TRBV7-2 with TRBJ1-1, with D maybe TRBD1 (6 bases). The CDR3 sequence is 14 residues long. The germline V gene encodes CDR1 SGHTA and CDR2 FQGNSA. Trimming shortened V by 7 bases and J by 4 bases, and 16 bases separated the two germline ends. The CDR3 DNA is TGTGCCAGCAACATGAAGCGGGGGGCCACTGAAGCTTTCTTT. It yields the protein CASNMKRGATEAFF.

V usage is TRBV5-1 and J usage is TRBJ2-3; D might be TRBD2 (6 bases). The CDR3 is 16 residues long. V was pared by 5 bases and J by 0 bases, with 16 bases between. The germline V gene has CDR1 SGHRS and CDR2 YFSETQ. CDR3 DNA sequence: TGCGCCAGCAGATTAGCGGTACACCCTAGCACAGATACGCAGTATTTT. As protein: CASRLAVHPSTDTQYF.

The chain carries TRBV21-1 and TRBJ1-6; the tabulated D call, TRBD1, remains unverified against the DNA. TRBV21-1 constitutes a pseudogene. The CDR3 is made up of 24 amino acids. The CDR3 nucleotides read TGTGCCAGCAGCAAAGGTGTCAGGGGGCACGGGCCTCCAGGATCAACCAGAAAAAATTCACCCCTCCACTTT. Translation: CASSKGVRGHGPPGSTRKNSPLHF.

The chain carries TRBV10-2 and TRBJ1-2, with 11 bases identical to TRBD1. With 6 bases clipped from V and 7 bases from J, the junction kept 10 bases outside the gene matches. From germline, CDR1 is WSHSY and CDR2 SAAADI. The CDR3 sequence is 15 residues long. CDR3 DNA: TGCGCCAGCAGGATCTCCCCGGACAGGGGGCTTGGCTACACCTTC. Translated: CASRISPDRGLGYTF.

The chain couples TRBV28 to TRBJ1-2; 7 bases align to TRBD1. CDR1 MDHEN and CDR2 SYDVKM come from the germline V gene. This CDR3 contains 13 residues. J gave up 4 bases and V 9 bases, and 8 bases lay outside the gene matches. The CDR3 nucleotides read TGTGCCAGTAGGACAGGATCGCCCTATGGCTACACCTTC. Translating it yields CASRTGSPYGYTF.

This clone was counted once. The chain joins TRBV5-1 to TRBJ2-2; 10 bases line up with TRBD1. The germline CDR1 and CDR2 sequences are SGHRS and YFSETQ. The CDR3 runs to 17 residues. V shed 2 bases and J 6 bases; nucleotides not matched to a gene: 10. The CDR3 reads CASSFNPGTGVPGELFF. The CDR3 nucleotides are TGCGCCAGCAGCTTCAACCCCGGGACAGGGGTCCCCGGGGAGCTGTTTTTT. The full variable domain, in which reference TRBV5-1 and TRBJ2-2 provide the parts outside the CDR3, is KAGVTQTPRYLIKTRGQQVTLSCSPISGHRSVSWYQQTPGQGLQFLFEYFSETQRNKGNFPGRFSGRQFSNSRSEMNVSTLELGDSALYLCASSFNPGTGVPGELFFGEGSRLTVL.

The gene calls are TRBV18 and TRBJ1-2; 7 bases line up with TRBD1. Trimming removed 1 base from V and 5 bases from J; junction bases left unmatched: 7. CDR1 and CDR2 from the germline V gene are KGHSH and LQKENI. CDR3 size: 15 residues. The CDR3 loop is CASSPQQGRSYGYTF. The CDR3 DNA is TGTGCCAGCTCACCACAACAGGGGAGAAGTTATGGCTACACCTTC.

A single count supports this clone. The chain combines TRBV28 with TRBJ1-4; D not certain. CDR1 and CDR2 from the germline V gene are MDHEN and SYDVKM. This CDR3 has 12 amino acids. Trimming left V 5 bases short and J 8 bases short, with 9 bases between. The CDR3 sequence is CASSAGAEKLFF. CDR3 nucleotides: TGTGCCAGCAGTGCGGGAGCCGAAAAACTGTTTTTT.

This clone showed up just a few times. V usage is TRBV30 and J usage is TRBJ1-1, with 8 bases identical to TRBD1. V lost 2 bases, J lost 6 bases, and 8 bases stayed unmatched. Germline loops: CDR1 GTSNPN, CDR2 SVGIG (reference sequence). The CDR3 contains 14 residues. The DNA for the CDR3 is TGTGCCTGGAGTCATTACAGGGGGAAGGCTGAAGCTTTCTTT. Its protein is CAWSHYRGKAEAFF.

This rearrangement joins TRBV18 to TRBJ2-5; no clear D. This CDR3 has 13 amino acids. Germline-derived CDR1 and CDR2 are KGHSH and LQKENI. With 2 bases removed from V and 3 bases from J, the gap between germline ends came to 7 bases. Here the CDR3 DNA reads TGTGCCAGCTCACCATATTTAGAAGAGACCCAGTACTTC. This codes for CASSPYLEETQYF.

The genes are TRBV6-6 and TRBJ1-3, with no clear D. Trimming removed 6 bases at V and 1 base at J, with 4 bases between. Germline-derived CDR1 and CDR2 are MNHNY and SVGAGI (reference sequence). The CDR3 totals 12 residues. CDR3 in DNA: TGTGCCAGCAGAACTTCTGGAAACACCATATATTTT. It translates to CASRTSGNTIYF.

CDR3 bases: TGTGCCAGCAGCCACCTGGGACAGACTAACTATGGCTACACCTTC. Translated: CASSHLGQTNYGYTF. V gene TRBV4-2 combines with J gene TRBJ1-2, with TRBD1 matching 7 bases. V was pared by 3 bases and J by 0 bases, with 4 bases of the junction left unmatched. This CDR3 comprises 15 residues. Per germline, CDR1 LGHNA and CDR2 YNFKEQ.